This T cell receptor beta chain was sequenced during a study of monozygotic twins with inflammatory bowel disease (dated by TCRdb to about 2019). In the study overall: A total of approximately 30 monozygotic twin pairs were included in the full study, comprising nine German pairs (four IBD-concordant, five IBD-discordant) and 19 IBD-discordant Danish pairs. Disease-associated traits were sought mainly through comparisons between IBD patients and their genetically identical healthy co-twins within discordant pairs. Each individual had, on average, about 151 000 unique TCRalpha sequences and 181 000 unique TCRbeta sequences available for analysis. Results the study describes overall, beyond this receptor: The analysis was unable to tell different T cell subtypes apart. The results gave no support for a single strong signal or clonotype linked to IBD. Because patients were on differing immunosuppressive treatments, the repertoires may have picked up extra background noise and inter-individual variability. IBD patients shared fewer clonotypes with other individuals than healthy twins did, most markedly in patients showing signs of disease activity. IBD patients had lower TCRbeta repertoire diversity, measured by the inverse Simpson index, than their healthy co-twins. Repertoire similarity did not differ between concordant and discordant twins, possibly due to limited statistical power.

From each donor, an approximately 2.5 ml peripheral blood sample was drawn into PAXgene tubes and stored at -80 degrees C. Without T cell sorting, total RNA was isolated from whole blood using the PAXgene blood miRNA kit on an automated QIAcube. Peripheral blood from monozygotic twin pairs concordant or discordant for inflammatory bowel disease was subjected to deep TCRalpha and TCRbeta repertoire profiling with unique molecular barcoding. Smoking habits were recorded for all twin pairs, with individuals classified as current, former or never smokers. Taken from cysteine to phenylalanine, the CDR3 has 15 residues. DNA is not recorded here. CDR1 and CDR2 are drawn from the germline V gene (reference sequence): DFQATT, SNEGSKA. The library was prepared using 5' RACE. Each TCR library was prepared from about 3.5 ug of total RNA. For each sample, cDNA was synthesized in eight separate reactions using SMARTScribe reverse transcriptase. During cDNA synthesis, unique molecular identifiers containing a 6-nucleotide sample barcode were introduced by template switching. Two nested PCRs of roughly 16 and 10 cycles amplified the TCRalpha and TCRbeta cDNA, and bead purification followed each PCR. Before amplification, cDNA was treated with uracil DNA-glycosylase and purified using the QIAquick PCR purification kit. The second PCR added Illumina TruSeq-compatible adapters along with sample-specific barcodes. Library quality and concentration were checked on TapeStation and Qubit, and libraries were pooled at roughly 5 ng each. Sequencing of the pooled libraries was done on an Illumina HiSeq2500 single-index Rapid Run using custom sequencing primers and 2 x 100 bp reads. The authors' pipeline ran thus. UMI-based consensus assembly with MiGEC version 1.2.6 was used to correct PCR and sequencing errors. MiXCR version 2.1.1 handled V(D)J alignment, clonotype assembly and CDR3 extraction. To normalise gene usage, clonotype sharing and MAIT/NKT TCR abundance, the analysis used the top 1000, 10 000 and 20 000 clonotypes per sample. Diversity was computed as the inverse Simpson index with the vegan R package after downsampling to 27 000 UMIs. Paired Mann-Whitney U tests were applied to discordant twin pairs, and Benjamini-Hochberg correction was used for multiple testing. TCRdb reprocessed the reads and provides one entry for every CDR3 protein sequence; no DNA is given. It is TCRdb's table, rather than the study itself, that gives the V and J calls and clone size. This sample's table has entries for around 97,000 distinct CDR3 sequences. The ten largest clonotypes hold 1.9% of the sample.

For this clonotype: What antigen it recognizes has not been identified.

The chain is made from TRBV20-1 and TRBJ2-4. Sequencing input: blood. This TCR was sampled from a human donor with ulcerative colitis or Crohn's disease, or a healthy co-twin of an affected twin (not recorded which). The CDR3 here reads CSARSSTLAKNIQYF.